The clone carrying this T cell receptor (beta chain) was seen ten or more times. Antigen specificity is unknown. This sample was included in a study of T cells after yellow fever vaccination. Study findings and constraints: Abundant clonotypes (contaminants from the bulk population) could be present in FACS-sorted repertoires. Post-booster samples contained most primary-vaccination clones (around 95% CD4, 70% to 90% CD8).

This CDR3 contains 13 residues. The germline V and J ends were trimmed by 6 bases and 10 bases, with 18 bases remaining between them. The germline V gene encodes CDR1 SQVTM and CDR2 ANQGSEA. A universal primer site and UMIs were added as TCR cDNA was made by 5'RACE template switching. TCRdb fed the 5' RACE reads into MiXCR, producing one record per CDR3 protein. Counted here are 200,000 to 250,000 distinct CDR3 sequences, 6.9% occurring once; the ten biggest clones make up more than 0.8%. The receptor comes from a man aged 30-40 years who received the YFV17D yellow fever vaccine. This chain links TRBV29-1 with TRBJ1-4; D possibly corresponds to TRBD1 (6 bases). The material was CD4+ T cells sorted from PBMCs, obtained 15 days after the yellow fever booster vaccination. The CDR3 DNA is TGCAGCGTACAGGGTGCGGGGACGGGAAAACTGTTTTTT. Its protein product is CSVQGAGTGKLFF.